What follows describes a single T cell receptor beta chain. Its antigen is unknown. Per-nucleotide qualities are absent, and no much larger clonotype sits a single base away. This sample was taken from a study of blood T cell repertoires in COVID-19 (dated by TCRdb to between 2020 and 2021). Concerning the study at large: The collaborator samples originated in the United States, Italy and Spain and spanned the acute and convalescent phases of COVID-19. The prospective study material was composed of cDNA or gDNA derived from T cells, B-cell-depleted T cells, or PBMCs. Deeply sampled blood TCRbeta repertoires from subjects exposed to, actively infected with, or recovered from COVID-19 were included in the dataset. The repertoires were released in a freely available public database meant as a resource for research on the immune response to SARS-CoV-2. The samples were drawn from the first 160 participants of the ongoing ImmuneRACE study and from 950 to 1,500 subjects provided by 6 global collaborators. A de-identified subject ID, COVID-19 status, age in years and sex were almost always included in the sample metadata. HLA class I and class II types, where available, came from metadata supplied by the sample provider rather than from assay-based typing. The investigation overall reported the following: The quantity of clinical and demographic metadata differed by source and by participant and was supplied without curation.

V and J are truncated by 1 base and 2 bases respectively, leaving an intervening sequence of 7 bases. CDR3 length: 14 amino acids, cysteine to phenylalanine. Only the CDR3 DNA stays, 42 bases, in frame from base 1. Looking up the germline V gene yields CDR1 SGDLS and CDR2 YYNGEE. A second Seattle source provided samples from volunteer blood donors who had recovered from COVID-19. Whole blood was collected in K2EDTA tubes by collaborating institutions according to the institutions' own protocols. Collaborator samples were shipped for TCRbeta analysis as frozen whole blood, isolated PBMCs, or DNA extracted from either sample type. TCRbeta CDR3 regions were amplified from genomic DNA by means of the immunoSEQ Assay, a bias-controlled multiplex PCR. As for how the authors treated the data: Within the assay, amplification of reference gene primers was used to estimate how many nucleated cells each sample contained. Sequence reads were collapsed and filtered to measure the absolute abundance of every unique TCRbeta CDR3 rearrangement. For each sample, productive Simpson clonality was calculated as the square root of Simpson's diversity index across productive rearrangements. Here the immuneACCESS table is served through TCRdb, limited to in-frame sequences with V and J called. Missing clones are a known gap in these copies; in checked studies unresolved V genes cover under half, and the rest lacks a known reason. The V and J calls and clone size come from that table; D and trimming were worked out from the DNA. The sample table records 250,000 or so clones; approximately 83% of these occur just once. The leading ten clones occupy approximately 1.8% of the sample.

This receptor chain uses TRBV9 and TRBJ1-3; the D gene is possibly TRBD1, with 5 bases matching. Material for sequencing was peripheral blood. This clonotype was sampled from a young man who had recovered from COVID-19. The bases are TGTGCCAGCAGCGTAACAGGTGCTGGAAACACCATATATTTT. Protein translation: CASSVTGAGNTIYF.